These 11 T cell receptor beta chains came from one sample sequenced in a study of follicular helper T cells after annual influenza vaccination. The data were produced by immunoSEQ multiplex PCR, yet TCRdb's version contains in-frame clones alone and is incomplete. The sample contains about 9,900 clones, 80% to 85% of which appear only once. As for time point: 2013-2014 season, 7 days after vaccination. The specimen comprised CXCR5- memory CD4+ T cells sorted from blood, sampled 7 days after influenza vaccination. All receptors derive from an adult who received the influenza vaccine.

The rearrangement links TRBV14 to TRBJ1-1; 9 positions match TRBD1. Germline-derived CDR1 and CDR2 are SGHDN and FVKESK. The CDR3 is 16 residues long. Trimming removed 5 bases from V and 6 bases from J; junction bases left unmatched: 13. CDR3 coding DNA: TGTGCCAGCAGCTTCCGGACCGGGACAGGGAGCGCTGAAGCTTTCTTT. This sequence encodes CASSFRTGTGSAEAFF.

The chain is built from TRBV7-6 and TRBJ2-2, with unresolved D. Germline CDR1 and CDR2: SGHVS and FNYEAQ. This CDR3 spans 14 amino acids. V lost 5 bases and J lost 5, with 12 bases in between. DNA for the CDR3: TGTGCCAGCAGCCTAAACCAGGCAACCGGGGAGCTGTTTTTT. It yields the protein CASSLNQATGELFF.

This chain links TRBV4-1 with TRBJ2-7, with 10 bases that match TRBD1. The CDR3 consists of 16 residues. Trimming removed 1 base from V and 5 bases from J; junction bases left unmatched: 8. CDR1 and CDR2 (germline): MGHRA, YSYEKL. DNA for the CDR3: TGCGCCAGCAGCCAAGGGTACGGGACAGGGGTCAACGAGCAGTACTTC. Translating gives CASSQGYGTGVNEQYF.

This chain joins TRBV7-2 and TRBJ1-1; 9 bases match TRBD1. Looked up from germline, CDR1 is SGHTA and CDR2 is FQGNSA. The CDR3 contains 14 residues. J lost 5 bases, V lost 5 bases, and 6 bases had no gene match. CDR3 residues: CASSAQQGATEAFF. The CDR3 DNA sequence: TGTGCCAGCAGCGCGCAACAGGGGGCTACTGAAGCTTTCTTT.

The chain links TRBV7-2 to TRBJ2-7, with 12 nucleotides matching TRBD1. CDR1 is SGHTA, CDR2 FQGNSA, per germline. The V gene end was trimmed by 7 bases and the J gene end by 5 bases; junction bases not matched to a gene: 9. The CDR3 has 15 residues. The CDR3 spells CASTPRDRGLHEQYF. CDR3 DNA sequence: TGTGCCAGCACCCCTCGGGACAGGGGGCTGCACGAGCAGTACTTC.

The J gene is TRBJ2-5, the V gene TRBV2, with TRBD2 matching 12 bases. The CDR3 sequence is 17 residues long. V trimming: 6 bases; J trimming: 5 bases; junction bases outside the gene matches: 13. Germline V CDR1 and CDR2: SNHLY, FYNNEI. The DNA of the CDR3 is TGTGCCAGCAGGGAAACGCCTTCTACTAGCGGGGGGGAGACCCAGTACTTC. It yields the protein CASRETPSTSGGETQYF.

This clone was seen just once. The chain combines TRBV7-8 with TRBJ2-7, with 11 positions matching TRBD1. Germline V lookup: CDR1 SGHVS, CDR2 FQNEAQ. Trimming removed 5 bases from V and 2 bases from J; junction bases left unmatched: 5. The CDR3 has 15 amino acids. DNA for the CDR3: TGTGCCAGCAGCGGGGGACAGGGGGGTACCTACGAGCAGTACTTC. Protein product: CASSGGQGGTYEQYF.

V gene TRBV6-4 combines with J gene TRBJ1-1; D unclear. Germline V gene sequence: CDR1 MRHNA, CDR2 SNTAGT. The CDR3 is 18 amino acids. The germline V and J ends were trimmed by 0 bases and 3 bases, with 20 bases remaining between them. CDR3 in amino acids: CASSDSKSAPEGDTEAFF. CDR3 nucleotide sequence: TGTGCCAGCAGTGACTCGAAATCGGCGCCCGAAGGAGACACTGAAGCTTTCTTT.

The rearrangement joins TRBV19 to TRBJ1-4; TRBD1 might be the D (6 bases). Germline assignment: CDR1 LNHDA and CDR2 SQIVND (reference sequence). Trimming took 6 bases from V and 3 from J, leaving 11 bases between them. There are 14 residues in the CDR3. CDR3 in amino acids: CASRTTGPNEKLFF. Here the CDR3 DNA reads TGTGCCAGTAGGACTACAGGGCCTAATGAAAAACTGTTTTTT. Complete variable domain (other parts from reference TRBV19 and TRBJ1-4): DGGITQSPKYLFRKEGQNVTLSCEQNLNHDAMYWYRQDPGQGLRLIYYSQIVNDFQKGDIAEGYSVSREKKESFPLTVTSAQKNPTAFYLCASRTTGPNEKLFFGSGTQLSVL.

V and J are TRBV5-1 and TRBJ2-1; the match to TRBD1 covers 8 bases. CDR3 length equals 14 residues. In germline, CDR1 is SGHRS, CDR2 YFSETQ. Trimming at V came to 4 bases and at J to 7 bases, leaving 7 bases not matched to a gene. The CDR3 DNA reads TGCGCCAGCAGCAAGCAGGGGGCGGGTAATGAGCAGTTCTTC. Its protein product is CASSKQGAGNEQFF.

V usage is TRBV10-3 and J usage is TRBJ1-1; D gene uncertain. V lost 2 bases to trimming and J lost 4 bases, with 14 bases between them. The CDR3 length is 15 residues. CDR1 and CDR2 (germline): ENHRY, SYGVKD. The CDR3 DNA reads TGTGCCATCAGTGAGGGGCAGCTGGTGGGCACTGAAGCTTTCTTT. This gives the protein CAISEGQLVGTEAFF.